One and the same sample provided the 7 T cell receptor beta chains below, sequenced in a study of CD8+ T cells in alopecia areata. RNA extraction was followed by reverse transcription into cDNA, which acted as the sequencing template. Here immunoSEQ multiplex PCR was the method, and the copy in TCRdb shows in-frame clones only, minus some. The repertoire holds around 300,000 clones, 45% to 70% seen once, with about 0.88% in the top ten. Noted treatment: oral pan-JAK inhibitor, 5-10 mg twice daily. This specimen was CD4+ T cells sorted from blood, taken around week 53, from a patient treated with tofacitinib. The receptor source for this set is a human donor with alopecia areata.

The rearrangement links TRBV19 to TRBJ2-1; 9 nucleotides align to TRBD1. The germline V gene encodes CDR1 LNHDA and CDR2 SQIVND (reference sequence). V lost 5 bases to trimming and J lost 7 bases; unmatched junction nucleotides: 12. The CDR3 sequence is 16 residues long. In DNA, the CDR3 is TGTGCCAGTAGTCCACGCCGGGACAGGGTGGTAAATGAGCAGTTCTTC. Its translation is CASSPRRDRVVNEQFF.

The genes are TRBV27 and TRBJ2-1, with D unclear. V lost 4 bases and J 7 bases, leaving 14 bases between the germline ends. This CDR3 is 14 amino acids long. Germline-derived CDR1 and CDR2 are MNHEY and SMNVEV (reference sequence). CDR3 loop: CASSSLFEMNEQFF. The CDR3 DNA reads TGTGCCAGCAGTTCCCTCTTCGAAATGAATGAGCAGTTCTTC.

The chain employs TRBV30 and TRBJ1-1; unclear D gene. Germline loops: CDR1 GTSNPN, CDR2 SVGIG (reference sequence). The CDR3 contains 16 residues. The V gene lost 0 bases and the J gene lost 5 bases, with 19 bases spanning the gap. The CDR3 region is CAWSVLNPTAGTEAFF. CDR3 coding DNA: TGTGCCTGGAGTGTACTGAACCCCACCGCGGGAACTGAAGCTTTCTTT.

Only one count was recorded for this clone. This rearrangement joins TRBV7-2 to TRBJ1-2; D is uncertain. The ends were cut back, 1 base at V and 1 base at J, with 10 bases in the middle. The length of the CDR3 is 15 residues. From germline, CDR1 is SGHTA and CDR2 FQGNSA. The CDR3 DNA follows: TGTGCCAGCAGCTTAGACCCAGACCTTAACTATGGCTACACCTTC. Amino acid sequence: CASSLDPDLNYGYTF.

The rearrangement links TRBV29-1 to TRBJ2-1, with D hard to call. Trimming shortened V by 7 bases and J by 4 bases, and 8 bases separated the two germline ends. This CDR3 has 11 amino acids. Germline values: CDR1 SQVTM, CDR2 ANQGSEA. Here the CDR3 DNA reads TGCAGCGGAGAACATTACAATGAGCAGTTCTTC. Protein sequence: CSGEHYNEQFF.

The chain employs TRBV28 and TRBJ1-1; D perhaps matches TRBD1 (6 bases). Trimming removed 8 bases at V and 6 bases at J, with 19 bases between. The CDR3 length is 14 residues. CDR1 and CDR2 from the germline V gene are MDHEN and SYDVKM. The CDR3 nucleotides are TGTGCCAGCCGGCGGACCGGCGGGGGGCCTGAAGCTTTCTTT. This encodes CASRRTGGGPEAFF.

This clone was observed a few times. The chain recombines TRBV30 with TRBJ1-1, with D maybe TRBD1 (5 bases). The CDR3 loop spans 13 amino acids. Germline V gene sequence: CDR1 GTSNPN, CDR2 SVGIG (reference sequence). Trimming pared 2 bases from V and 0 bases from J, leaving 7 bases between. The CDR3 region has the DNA TGTGCCTGGAGTCCGGACATGAACACTGAAGCTTTCTTT. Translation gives CAWSPDMNTEAFF. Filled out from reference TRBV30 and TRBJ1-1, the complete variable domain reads SQTIHQWPATLVQPVGSPLSLECTVEGTSNPNLYWYRQAAGRGLQLLFYSVGIGQISSEVPQNLSASRPQDRQFILSSKKLLLSDSGFYLCAWSPDMNTEAFFGQGTRLTVV.